The 29 T cell receptor beta chains listed next were all sequenced from one sample in a study of PD-1 blockade in mismatch repair-deficient tumors. Libraries were prepared by immunoSEQ multiplex PCR; TCRdb keeps only in-frame clonotypes and omits some of them. The sample contains 55,000 to 85,000 clones, about 78% of which appear only once. The source material was peripheral blood, sampled 2 weeks after starting pembrolizumab. The receptors were gathered from an adult with mismatch repair-deficient cancer.

CDR3 protein: CAISGGQTEAFF. CDR3 nucleotide sequence: TGTGCCATCAGTGGGGGACAAACTGAAGCTTTCTTT. This chain joins TRBV10-3 and TRBJ1-1; D is possibly TRBD1 (6 bases). The CDR3 is made up of 12 amino acids. V lost 4 bases and J 5 bases, leaving 8 bases between the germline ends. CDR1 and CDR2 from the germline V gene are ENHRY and SYGVKD.

The chain joins TRBV19 to TRBJ2-1; 11 bases match TRBD2. The CDR3 extends over 16 amino acids. V dropped 1 base and J dropped 4; count of bases not matched to a gene: 3. Germline CDR1 LNHDA, CDR2 SQIVND (reference sequence). The DNA of the CDR3 is TGTGCCAGTAGTATAGGTACTAGCGGGGGATACAATGAGCAGTTCTTC. As protein: CASSIGTSGGYNEQFF.

The V and J genes are TRBV19 and TRBJ1-5; D gene ambiguous. Germline loops: CDR1 LNHDA, CDR2 SQIVND (reference sequence). The CDR3 sequence is 14 residues long. Trimming took off 9 bases at V and 4 bases at J, with 16 bases between the two ends. The CDR3 sequence is CASNTMLRNQPQHF. CDR3 nucleotide sequence: TGTGCCAGCAACACCATGCTAAGGAATCAGCCCCAGCATTTT.

The chain has TRBV6-6 and TRBJ1-3; TRBD1 aligns across 7 bases. This CDR3 has 14 amino acids. V lost 7 bases to trimming and J lost 5 bases; unmatched junction nucleotides: 8. CDR1 MNHNY and CDR2 SVGAGI come from the germline V gene (reference sequence). CDR3: CASNEPDRRNTIYF. CDR3 in DNA: TGTGCCAGCAACGAGCCGGACAGGCGAAACACCATATATTTT.

The chain recombines TRBV2 with TRBJ1-1; the D is unclear. This CDR3 spans 15 amino acids. V was cut by 2 bases and J by 0 bases, with 10 bases left in between. CDR1 is SNHLY and CDR2 is FYNNEI in the germline V gene. CDR3 sequence reads: CASSELSGVNTEAFF. The CDR3 bases are TGTGCCAGCAGTGAACTGAGTGGCGTGAACACTGAAGCTTTCTTT.

This chain links TRBV6-5 with TRBJ2-5, with TRBD2 identical over 14 bases. Germline V gene data show CDR1 as MNHEY and CDR2 as SVGAGI. This CDR3 has 14 residues. Losses at the gene ends were 5 bases for V and 5 bases for J; bases not matched to a gene: 1. The CDR3 is CASSRTSGRETQYF. The DNA for the CDR3 is TGTGCCAGCAGTCGGACTAGCGGGAGGGAGACCCAGTACTTC.

The genes are TRBV6-1 and TRBJ2-2; D gene unclear. Between the trimmed V and J ends, which lost 8 bases and 4 bases, there was a span of 11 bases. The CDR3 sequence is 13 residues long. Germline V gives CDR1 MNHNS, CDR2 SASEGT. The CDR3 sequence: CASRTSGTGELFF. In DNA, the CDR3 is TGTGCCAGCCGTACCTCAGGCACCGGGGAGCTGTTTTTT.

This chain joins TRBV27 and TRBJ2-7; 8 bases are a match to TRBD1. Germline lookup yields CDR1 MNHEY and CDR2 SMNVEV (reference sequence). This CDR3 region has 14 residues. V lost 3 bases, J lost 3 bases, and 4 bases stayed unmatched. CDR3 amino acids: CASSFSGGSYEQYF. For the CDR3, the DNA is TGTGCCAGCAGTTTTTCAGGGGGCAGCTACGAGCAGTACTTC.

The chain carries TRBV7-9 and TRBJ2-7; D possibly matches TRBD1 or TRBD2 (5 bases each). Per germline, CDR1 SEHNR and CDR2 FQNEAQ (reference sequence). Between the trimmed V and J ends, which lost 3 bases and 5 bases, there was a span of 17 bases. The CDR3 is 15 amino acids. The CDR3 is CASSLAGTANDEQYF. The DNA for the CDR3 is TGTGCCAGCAGCTTGGCCGGGACCGCAAATGACGAGCAGTACTTC.

This chain joins TRBV29-1 and TRBJ2-3; 14 bases align to TRBD2. J gave up 3 bases and V 4 bases, and 6 bases lay outside the gene matches. The germline gives CDR1 SQVTM, CDR2 ANQGSEA. The CDR3 totals 16 residues. For the CDR3, the DNA is TGCAGCGTTGTGGGACTAGCGGGAGAGGGTACAGATACGCAGTATTTT. Protein sequence: CSVVGLAGEGTDTQYF.

This clone was seen just once. The CDR3 nucleotides read TGCGCCAGCAGCCGATACGACAGGGGGAGCTCCTACAATGAGCAGTTCTTC. Amino acids: CASSRYDRGSSYNEQFF. This chain connects TRBV5-1 to TRBJ2-1, with 9 bases lining up with TRBD1. V was pared by 4 bases and J by 0 bases, with 8 bases of the junction left unmatched. The length of the CDR3 is 17 residues. Germline-derived CDR1 and CDR2 are SGHRS and YFSETQ.

The rearrangement uses TRBV6-1 and TRBJ2-1, with TRBD2 matching over 7 bases. With 4 bases clipped from V and 7 bases from J, the junction kept 13 bases outside the gene matches. The CDR3 extends over 16 amino acids. Germline CDR1 MNHNS, CDR2 SASEGT. CDR3 sequence reads: CASSVRTRDYRNEQFF. DNA of the CDR3: TGTGCCAGCAGTGTACGGACTCGGGACTACCGAAATGAGCAGTTCTTC.

This rearrangement joins TRBV28 to TRBJ2-3, with 13 bases fitting TRBD2. The J segment lost 1 base and the V segment lost 7 bases, leaving 2 bases of the junction unmatched. This CDR3 is built from 15 residues. The germline V gene encodes CDR1 MDHEN and CDR2 SYDVKM. This CDR3 is CASITSGGGTDTQYF. CDR3 DNA: TGTGCCAGCATAACTAGCGGGGGGGGCACAGATACGCAGTATTTT.

This clone showed up just a few times. The J gene is TRBJ1-1, the V gene TRBV19; tentatively, D is TRBD1 (6 bases). Germline lookup yields CDR1 LNHDA and CDR2 SQIVND (reference sequence). V shed 5 bases and J shed 5 bases, with 12 bases lying between them. The CDR3 spans 13 residues. Here the CDR3 DNA reads TGTGCCAGTAGTCTAACAGGGCGGACTGAAGCTTTCTTT. As protein: CASSLTGRTEAFF.

This rearrangement joins TRBV14 to TRBJ2-5; 11 bases map to TRBD2. This CDR3 region has 16 residues. The ends lost 3 bases at V and 3 bases at J; junction bases unmatched: 6. Germline CDR1 reads SGHDN; CDR2 reads FVKESK. CDR3 in amino acids: CASSQVLAGAKETQYF. Here the CDR3 DNA reads TGTGCCAGCAGCCAGGTACTAGCGGGAGCTAAAGAGACCCAGTACTTC. Full variable domain (rest looked up from reference TRBV14 and TRBJ2-5): EAGVTQFPSHSVIEKGQTVTLRCDPISGHDNLYWYRRVMGKEIKFLLHFVKESKQDESGMPNNRFLAERTGGTYSTLKVQPAELEDSGVYFCASSQVLAGAKETQYFGPGTRLLVL.

The chain employs TRBV4-2 and TRBJ2-4; the match to TRBD1 covers 8 bases. The trim removed 2 bases at V and 2 bases at J, leaving 5 bases unmatched. The germline CDR1 and CDR2 sequences are LGHNA and YNFKEQ. This CDR3 has 16 amino acids. The CDR3 protein is CASSQLQGATKNIQYF. CDR3 nucleotide sequence: TGTGCCAGCAGCCAATTGCAGGGGGCGACCAAAAACATTCAGTACTTC.

The sample holds one count of this clone. This chain uses TRBV18 with TRBJ2-5, with D perhaps TRBD2 (6 bases). The V end lost 3 bases, the J end lost 1 base, and 9 bases lay between the germline ends. This CDR3 region has 14 residues. Germline V gene lookup returns CDR1 KGHSH and CDR2 LQKENI. The CDR3 nucleotides are TGTGCCAGCTCACCGGGGGACTTCCAAGAGACCCAGTACTTC. Translating gives CASSPGDFQETQYF.

The chain employs TRBV19 and TRBJ2-5; D may be TRBD2 (6 bases). V lost 5 bases to trimming and J lost 1 base, with 11 bases between them. CDR1 is LNHDA and CDR2 is SQIVND in the germline V gene (reference sequence). The length of the CDR3 is 14 residues. The CDR3 DNA sequence: TGTGCCAGTAGTCCCCATAGCGGCCAAGAGACCCAGTACTTC. Translating gives CASSPHSGQETQYF.

In this sample, this clone turned up once. The chain carries TRBV9 and TRBJ2-5, with 16 bases lining up with TRBD2. CDR1 is SGDLS and CDR2 is YYNGEE in the germline V gene. V was clipped by 3 bases and J by 2 bases; unmatched bases: 7. CDR3 length equals 18 residues. The CDR3 region is CASSASGLAGGLQETQYF. The CDR3 DNA sequence: TGTGCCAGCAGCGCCTCGGGACTAGCGGGAGGGCTACAAGAGACCCAGTACTTC.

This clone has a handful of counts. The chain has TRBV10-3 and TRBJ2-5, with TRBD2 as a possible D gene (6 bases). Trimming removed 3 bases at V and 5 bases at J, with 16 bases between. The CDR3 consists of 15 residues. The germline CDR1 and CDR2 sequences are ENHRY and SYGVKD. In nucleotides, the CDR3 is TGTGCCATCAGTGAAAGGGGAGGCATAGGGGAGACCCAGTACTTC. Amino acid sequence: CAISERGGIGETQYF.

The CDR3 region has the DNA TGCGCCAGCAGGTACGGCGACGCCAAAAACATTCAGTACTTC. It is translated as CASRYGDAKNIQYF. The V call is TRBV5-1, the J call TRBJ2-4; D gene unclear. Germline lookup yields CDR1 SGHRS and CDR2 YFSETQ. Trimming cost V 5 bases and J 1 base, with 10 bases left between them. This CDR3 spans 14 amino acids.

The genes are TRBV12-5 and TRBJ1-5; 8 bases are shared with TRBD1. J lost 4 bases, V lost 2 bases, and 1 base had no gene match. The CDR3 has 14 residues. Germline V gives CDR1 LGHNT, CDR2 FRNRAP. The CDR3 loop is CASGLTGGNQPQHF. The CDR3 region has the DNA TGTGCTAGTGGTTTGACAGGGGGGAATCAGCCCCAGCATTTT.

This chain uses TRBV11-2 with TRBJ2-7; TRBD1 matches at 7 bases. The CDR3 contains 14 residues. The junction had 8 bases not matched to a gene; V was cut back by 6 bases and J by 3 bases. The germline CDR1 and CDR2 sequences are SGHAT and FQNNGV. CDR3 in amino acids: CASSSGTVNYEQYF. The DNA of the CDR3 is TGTGCCAGCAGTTCCGGGACAGTAAACTACGAGCAGTACTTC.

The J gene is TRBJ2-5, the V gene TRBV5-4; 10 positions agree with TRBD1. The CDR3 length is 15 residues. Germline V gene lookup returns CDR1 SGHNT and CDR2 YYREEE (reference sequence). The junction had 4 bases not matched to a gene; V was cut back by 4 bases and J by 1 base. The CDR3 loop reads CASSLGDRGQETQYF. CDR3 DNA sequence: TGTGCCAGCAGCCTAGGGGACAGGGGCCAAGAGACCCAGTACTTC.

This rearrangement joins TRBV27 to TRBJ1-1; D ambiguous. Germline V gives CDR1 MNHEY, CDR2 SMNVEV (reference sequence). The length of the CDR3 is 14 residues. V was trimmed by 2 bases and J by 2 bases, leaving 9 bases between them. The CDR3 sequence: CASSLQTENTEAFF. Here the CDR3 DNA reads TGTGCCAGCAGTTTACAGACGGAAAACACTGAAGCTTTCTTT.

The chain links TRBV28 to TRBJ1-5, with a weak D call TRBD1 (6 bases). Germline V gene sequence: CDR1 MDHEN, CDR2 SYDVKM. The V gene lost 1 base and the J gene lost 16 bases, with 20 bases spanning the gap. The CDR3 spans 14 residues. The CDR3 protein is CASSLLGALSPFHF. The CDR3 DNA is TGTGCCAGCAGTTTATTGGGGGCCCTATCTCCATTTCATTTT.

This sequence joins TRBV11-2 and TRBJ2-1; D is perhaps TRBD2 (6 bases). The V end lost 4 bases, the J end lost 10 bases, and 8 bases lay between the germline ends. CDR3 size: 11 residues. In germline, CDR1 is SGHAT, CDR2 FQNNGV. The chain's CDR3 is CASSYGGEQFF. CDR3 nucleotides: TGTGCCAGCAGCTACGGGGGAGAGCAGTTCTTC.

This clone was counted only a few times. The V call is TRBV5-5, the J call TRBJ2-7, with D tentatively TRBD2 (6 bases). From germline, CDR1 is SGHKS and CDR2 YYEKEE (reference sequence). Trimming removed 0 bases at V and 2 bases at J, with 15 bases between. The CDR3 covers 16 residues. The chain's CDR3 is CASSLEGGRAAYEQYF. As DNA, the CDR3 is TGTGCCAGCAGCTTGGAGGGAGGCAGGGCCGCCTACGAGCAGTACTTC.

This clone showed up just a few times. The chain is built from TRBV9 and TRBJ2-4, with 9 bases fitting TRBD1. Germline V gene lookup returns CDR1 SGDLS and CDR2 YYNGEE. This CDR3 has 17 amino acids. With 3 bases clipped from V and 2 bases from J, the junction kept 9 bases outside the gene matches. CDR3 in DNA: TGTGCCAGCAGCGCCTTTCCGGGACAGGGAACCAAAAACATTCAGTACTTC. Translated, it gives CASSAFPGQGTKNIQYF.